The rows below give T cell receptor beta chains drawn from one sample of a study of post-analysis software for immune sequencing data. TCRdb recomputed calls from the PCR reads with MiXCR, one row per CDR3 protein. This table holds 800,000 to 950,000 distinct CDR3 sequences, approximately 53% found once. Input material: blood. Receptors originate from a girl between 10 and 17 years old with multiple sclerosis. CDR3s leave out the opening cysteine and the closing phenylalanine or tryptophan.

TRBJ1-2 | TRBV7-2 | 10 | ASSLETGGYT
TRBJ2-3 | TRBV29-1 | 9 | SAREMDTQY
TRBJ2-1 | TRBV13 | 11 | ASSSGRDNEQF
TRBJ2-7 | TRBV6-6 | 13 | ASSSATSPSYGQY
TRBJ2-1 | TRBV10-3 | 12 | ATLLAGYYNEQF
TRBJ2-3 | TRBV3-1 | 15 | ASSQGPSGGAGDTQY
TRBJ1-1 | TRBV4-2 | 12 | ASSPRDGNTEAF
TRBJ2-1 | TRBV7-9 | 13 | ASSLVASIYNEQF
TRBJ1-5 | TRBV4-1 | 13 | ASSQEQGRNQPQH
TRBJ1-2 | TRBV10-3 | 12 | AISAETGGYGYT
TRBJ2-7 | TRBV7-2 | 11 | ASSKQGAGEQY
TRBJ1-1 | TRBV5-1 | 13 | ASSLAGHANTGAF
TRBJ1-2 | TRBV2 | 11 | ACSPGQNYGYT
TRBJ1-2 | TRBV29-1 | 11 | SVEDLNLGGYT
TRBJ2-5 | TRBV5-5 | 17 | ASSLRTGGLLLREETQY
TRBJ2-7 | TRBV6-6 | 10 | ASRGGSGTQY
TRBJ2-1 | TRBV2 | 12 | ASRGTGVANEQF
TRBJ2-7 | TRBV10-3 | 11 | AIRLDRGYEQY
TRBJ2-1 | TRBV12-3/TRBV12-4 | 12 | ASSFRGRVNEQF
TRBJ2-5 | TRBV10-3 | 13 | AISEGTSGRKEQY
TRBJ2-7 | TRBV5-1 | 12 | ASSPTDRGYEQY
TRBJ2-1 | TRBV7-3 | 12 | ASSSGTGGNEQF
TRBJ2-4 | TRBV3-1 | 14 | ASSLQGSRTKNIQY
TRBJ1-2 | TRBV30 | 9 | AGSKTYGYT
TRBJ1-2 | TRBV25-1 | 9 | ASSDFYGYT
TRBJ2-1 | TRBV5-1 | 13 | ASTSGRQGTNEQF
TRBJ2-3 | TRBV20-1 | 11 | SAAGGSTDTQY
TRBJ2-5 | TRBV28 | 12 | ASSQSWAQETQY
TRBJ2-5 | TRBV7-2 | 13 | TSSLLAVGRGEQY
TRBJ2-3 | TRBV5-1 | 14 | ASSQGLAGNTDTQY
TRBJ2-4 | TRBV7-8 | 13 | ASSLQGGRVDIQY
TRBJ2-3 | TRBV20-1 | 14 | SATGHRQTRTDTQY
TRBJ1-1 | TRBV6-5 | 9 | ASSYGIEAF
TRBJ1-1 | TRBV29-1 | 12 | SVEGAGGYTEAF
TRBJ2-5 | TRBV7-2 | 12 | ASSLLFFPETQY
TRBJ2-5 | TRBV20-1 | 13 | SARPGGLGKETQY
TRBJ1-2 | TRBV7-6 | 12 | ASSRDRQNYGYT
TRBJ1-1 | TRBV4-1 | 13 | ASSQVQGMNTEAF
TRBJ2-7 | TRBV12-3/TRBV12-4 | 13 | ASSQSGAFSYEQY
TRBJ1-5 | TRBV5-1 | 11 | ASSSDMGQPQH
TRBJ2-3 | TRBV11-2 | 10 | ASLRDSVRQY
TRBJ1-2 | TRBV12-3/TRBV12-4 | 12 | ASSLSGGANGYT
TRBJ1-5 | TRBV5-5 | 14 | ASSLGRGAVNQPQH
TRBJ2-6 | TRBV7-2 | 13 | ASSFGATGANVRT
TRBJ1-2 | TRBV7-2 | 12 | ASSSQREGGGYT
TRBJ2-1 | TRBV29-1 | 11 | SLQGRTYNEQF
TRBJ1-1 | TRBV20-1 | 12 | SARVGQGTTEAF
TRBJ1-1 | TRBV18 | 13 | ASSPSRKGGSEAF
TRBJ2-5 | TRBV29-1 | 11 | SARGLFQETQY
TRBJ2-5 | TRBV27 | 10 | ASSFGVNEQY
TRBJ2-5 | TRBV20-1 | 13 | SAPRLAGVQETQY
TRBJ2-1 | TRBV10-1 | 12 | ASSESGSYNEQF